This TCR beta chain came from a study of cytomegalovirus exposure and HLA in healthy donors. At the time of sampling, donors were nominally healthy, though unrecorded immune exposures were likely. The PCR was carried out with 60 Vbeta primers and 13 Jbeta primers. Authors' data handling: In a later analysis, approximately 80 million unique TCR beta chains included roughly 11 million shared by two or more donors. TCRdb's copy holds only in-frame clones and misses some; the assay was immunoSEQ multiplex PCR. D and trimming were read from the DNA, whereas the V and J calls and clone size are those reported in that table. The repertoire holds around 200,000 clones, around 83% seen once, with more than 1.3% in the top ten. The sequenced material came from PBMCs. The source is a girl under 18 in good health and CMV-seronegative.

CDR3 sequence: CASRAETGNTQYF. The DNA of the CDR3 is TGTGCCAGCAGGGCCGAAACAGGGAATACGCAGTATTTT. The chain recombines TRBV2 with TRBJ2-3; D perhaps matches TRBD1 (6 bases). Trimming removed 6 bases at V and 7 bases at J, with 14 bases between. Germline values: CDR1 SNHLY, CDR2 FYNNEI. This CDR3 is built from 13 residues. The full variable domain, rest sourced from reference TRBV2 and TRBJ2-3, is EPEVTQTPSHQVTQMGQEVILRCVPISNHLYFYWYRQILGQKVEFLVSFYNNEISEKSEIFDDQFSVERPDGSNFTLKIRSTKLEDSAMYFCASRAETGNTQYFGPGTRLTVL.